This is a list of T cell receptor beta chains from one sample in a study of shared clonotypes between healthy human individuals. The table came from immunoSEQ multiplex PCR; TCRdb's copy has only in-frame clones and leaves some out. The sample consists of roughly 1 million clones, approximately 76% of them appearing once. The sequencing sample was made of memory CD4+ T cells sorted from blood. The receptor source for this set is a man younger than 35 in good health. The CDR3 runs from the conserved cysteine through the conserved F or W. The D gene is left open where the match is weak. Clone size is stated in some rows and not others, as once, few, many or a class when expanded.

d_gene: -
j_gene: TRBJ2-1
v_gene: TRBV15
abundance: -
CDR3aa: CATSRDLQFDNEQFF
CDR3nt: TGTGCCACCAGCAGAGATCTGCAGTTTGATAATGAGCAGTTCTTC

d_gene: -
j_gene: TRBJ2-7
v_gene: TRBV19
abundance: -
CDR3aa: CASSGNDRSAYEQYF
CDR3nt: TGTGCCAGTAGTGGGAACGACAGGAGCGCCTACGAGCAGTACTTC

d_gene: TRBD2
j_gene: TRBJ2-3
v_gene: TRBV11-3
abundance: -
CDR3aa: CASSSGGRTTDTQYF
CDR3nt: TGTGCCAGCAGCTCCGGGGGGAGAACCACAGATACGCAGTATTTT

d_gene: -
j_gene: TRBJ2-7
v_gene: TRBV19
abundance: -
CDR3aa: CATRVMGGSYEQYF
CDR3nt: TGTGCCACTCGCGTAATGGGTGGCTCCTACGAGCAGTACTTC

d_gene: -
j_gene: TRBJ2-3
v_gene: TRBV10-3
abundance: -
CDR3aa: CAIRDRSDTQYF
CDR3nt: TGTGCCATCAGAGACAGGTCTGATACGCAGTATTTT

d_gene: -
j_gene: TRBJ2-1
v_gene: TRBV7-8
abundance: -
CDR3aa: CASSLQQNNEQFF
CDR3nt: TGTGCCAGCAGCTTACAACAGAACAATGAGCAGTTCTTC

d_gene: -
j_gene: TRBJ2-5
v_gene: TRBV30
abundance: -
CDR3aa: CAWSATQRGQETQYF
CDR3nt: TGTGCCTGGAGTGCAACTCAACGGGGCCAAGAGACCCAGTACTTC

d_gene: -
j_gene: TRBJ1-1
v_gene: TRBV5-6
abundance: -
CDR3aa: CASSLLGRDTEAFF
CDR3nt: TGTGCCAGCAGCCTCCTGGGGCGGGACACTGAAGCTTTCTTT

d_gene: -
j_gene: TRBJ2-3
v_gene: TRBV11-2
abundance: -
CDR3aa: CASSLGPGDTQYF
CDR3nt: TGTGCCAGCAGCTTAGGACCCGGGGATACGCAGTATTTT

d_gene: TRBD2
j_gene: TRBJ2-5
v_gene: TRBV19
abundance: -
CDR3aa: CASSISGGSETQYF
CDR3nt: TGTGCCAGTAGTATAAGCGGGGGGTCGGAGACCCAGTACTTC

d_gene: -
j_gene: TRBJ1-3
v_gene: TRBV5-1
abundance: -
CDR3aa: CVSSPGSSGNTIYF
CDR3nt: TGCGTCAGCAGCCCGGGATCGTCTGGAAACACCATATATTTT

d_gene: TRBD2
j_gene: TRBJ2-2
v_gene: TRBV6-6
abundance: -
CDR3aa: CASSGLAKNTGELFF
CDR3nt: TGTGCCAGCAGCGGACTAGCGAAGAACACCGGGGAGCTGTTTTTT

d_gene: -
j_gene: TRBJ1-2
v_gene: TRBV30
abundance: -
CDR3aa: CAWSGPGAQYGYTF
CDR3nt: TGTGCCTGGAGTGGCCCCGGGGCCCAGTATGGCTACACCTTC

d_gene: TRBD1
j_gene: TRBJ2-7
v_gene: TRBV5-5
abundance: -
CDR3aa: CASSHGPGQGYEQYF
CDR3nt: TGTGCCAGCAGCCATGGCCCGGGACAGGGCTACGAGCAGTACTTC

d_gene: -
j_gene: TRBJ1-6
v_gene: TRBV6-5
abundance: -
CDR3aa: CASSYQVYSPLHF
CDR3nt: TGTGCCAGCAGTTACCAGGTTTATTCACCCCTCCACTTT

d_gene: TRBD1
j_gene: TRBJ1-1
v_gene: TRBV19
abundance: -
CDR3aa: CASRTGGIMNTEAFF
CDR3nt: TGTGCCAGTAGGACAGGGGGTATCATGAACACTGAAGCTTTCTTT

d_gene: -
j_gene: TRBJ2-3
v_gene: TRBV19
abundance: -
CDR3aa: CASSTLRGDTQYF
CDR3nt: TGTGCCAGTAGTACCCTCAGGGGAGATACGCAGTATTTT

d_gene: -
j_gene: TRBJ1-1
v_gene: TRBV30
abundance: -
CDR3aa: CAWSVGHNTEAFF
CDR3nt: TGTGCCTGGAGTGTGGGTCATAACACTGAAGCTTTCTTT

d_gene: -
j_gene: TRBJ2-7
v_gene: TRBV5-4
abundance: -
CDR3aa: CASSLGGRVYEQYF
CDR3nt: TGTGCCAGCAGCTTGGGCGGCAGGGTCTACGAGCAGTACTTC

d_gene: -
j_gene: TRBJ2-7
v_gene: TRBV18
abundance: -
CDR3aa: CASSQGMGYEQYF
CDR3nt: TGTGCCAGCTCTCAAGGGATGGGATACGAGCAGTACTTC

d_gene: -
j_gene: TRBJ1-3
v_gene: TRBV11-2
abundance: -
CDR3aa: CASSLGGRDSNTIYF
CDR3nt: TGTGCCAGCAGCTTAGGCGGGAGGGACTCAAACACCATATATTTT

d_gene: TRBD1
j_gene: TRBJ2-3
v_gene: TRBV10-3
abundance: -
CDR3aa: CATSRGDRGADTQYF
CDR3nt: TGTGCCACCTCCCGGGGGGACAGGGGGGCAGATACGCAGTATTTT

d_gene: -
j_gene: TRBJ1-2
v_gene: TRBV27
abundance: -
CDR3aa: CASSLSGTTNYGYTF
CDR3nt: TGTGCCAGCAGTTTATCCGGGACAACTAATTATGGCTACACCTTC

d_gene: TRBD2
j_gene: TRBJ2-7
v_gene: TRBV5-4
abundance: -
CDR3aa: CASSLGSGRALSYEQYF
CDR3nt: TGTGCCAGCAGCTTAGGTAGCGGGAGGGCCCTCTCCTACGAGCAGTACTTC

d_gene: -
j_gene: TRBJ2-5
v_gene: TRBV4-3
abundance: -
CDR3aa: CASSPGLSMETQYF
CDR3nt: TGCGCCAGCAGCCCGGGACTTAGCATGGAGACCCAGTACTTC

d_gene: TRBD1
j_gene: TRBJ2-7
v_gene: TRBV28
abundance: -
CDR3aa: CATSGGADNREQYF
CDR3nt: TGTGCCACCTCAGGGGGCGCAGACAACCGCGAGCAGTACTTC

d_gene: -
j_gene: TRBJ2-3
v_gene: TRBV2
abundance: many
CDR3aa: CASSEAATVYTQYF
CDR3nt: TGTGCCAGCAGTGAAGCGGCGACCGTATATACGCAGTATTTT

d_gene: -
j_gene: TRBJ1-3
v_gene: TRBV18
abundance: -
CDR3aa: CASSPPGGTSGNTIYF
CDR3nt: TGTGCCAGCTCCCCTCCCGGGGGGACGTCGGGGAACACCATATATTTT

d_gene: TRBD1
j_gene: TRBJ2-3
v_gene: TRBV2
abundance: -
CDR3aa: CASRPGGLADTQYF
CDR3nt: TGTGCCAGCAGGCCAGGGGGCCTCGCAGATACGCAGTATTTT

d_gene: TRBD2
j_gene: TRBJ2-5
v_gene: TRBV7-2
abundance: -
CDR3aa: CASSSTSSGGTKTQYF
CDR3nt: TGTGCCAGCAGCTCTACCTCTAGCGGGGGAACAAAGACCCAGTACTTC

d_gene: TRBD1
j_gene: TRBJ2-2
v_gene: TRBV7-2
abundance: few
CDR3aa: CASRLDRVRAGELFF
CDR3nt: TGTGCCAGCAGACTGGACAGGGTTAGGGCCGGGGAGCTGTTTTTT

d_gene: TRBD2
j_gene: TRBJ2-1
v_gene: TRBV10-3
abundance: -
CDR3aa: CAALETSGVESEQFF
CDR3nt: TGTGCCGCCCTCGAGACTAGCGGGGTGGAGAGTGAGCAGTTCTTC

d_gene: -
j_gene: TRBJ2-3
v_gene: TRBV5-4
abundance: -
CDR3aa: CASSFGSTSTDTQYF
CDR3nt: TGTGCCAGCAGCTTCGGGTCGACTAGCACAGATACGCAGTATTTT

d_gene: -
j_gene: TRBJ2-2
v_gene: TRBV5-1
abundance: -
CDR3aa: CASSLEGGGSGELFF
CDR3nt: TGCGCCAGCAGCTTGGAAGGTGGGGGGTCCGGGGAGCTGTTTTTT

d_gene: -
j_gene: TRBJ1-1
v_gene: TRBV9
abundance: -
CDR3aa: CASSRPGNTEAFF
CDR3nt: TGTGCCAGCAGTCGACCGGGGAACACTGAAGCTTTCTTT

d_gene: -
j_gene: TRBJ1-4
v_gene: TRBV7-2
abundance: once
CDR3aa: CASSLVKGMNEKLFF
CDR3nt: TGTGCCAGCAGCTTAGTGAAGGGGATGAATGAAAAACTGTTTTTT

d_gene: TRBD1
j_gene: TRBJ1-6
v_gene: TRBV30
abundance: -
CDR3aa: CAWRGGTGESPLHF
CDR3nt: TGTGCCTGGAGGGGAGGGACAGGGGAATCACCCCTCCACTTT

d_gene: -
j_gene: TRBJ1-5
v_gene: TRBV2
abundance: -
CDR3aa: CASTQTGYSNQPQHF
CDR3nt: TGTGCCAGCACCCAAACAGGGTACAGCAATCAGCCCCAGCATTTT

d_gene: -
j_gene: TRBJ1-2
v_gene: TRBV9
abundance: few
CDR3aa: CASSVATAPAYGYTF
CDR3nt: TGTGCCAGCAGCGTAGCTACGGCCCCTGCCTATGGCTACACCTTC

d_gene: TRBD1
j_gene: TRBJ1-1
v_gene: TRBV5-4
abundance: -
CDR3aa: CASSLKGTGYSNTEAFF
CDR3nt: TGTGCCAGCAGCCTGAAGGGGACAGGATATTCGAACACTGAAGCTTTCTTT

d_gene: -
j_gene: TRBJ2-2
v_gene: TRBV2
abundance: -
CDR3aa: CASKRANTGELFF
CDR3nt: TGTGCCAGCAAAAGGGCGAACACCGGGGAGCTGTTTTTT

d_gene: TRBD1
j_gene: TRBJ1-5
v_gene: TRBV19
abundance: -
CDR3aa: CASTAGQGFVVPQHF
CDR3nt: TGTGCCAGTACCGCGGGACAGGGGTTTGTCGTGCCCCAGCATTTT

d_gene: TRBD2
j_gene: TRBJ2-1
v_gene: TRBV2
abundance: -
CDR3aa: CASSGTSGRQTEQFF
CDR3nt: TGTGCCAGCAGTGGGACTAGCGGGAGACAAACTGAGCAGTTCTTC

d_gene: TRBD2
j_gene: TRBJ2-5
v_gene: TRBV7-2
abundance: -
CDR3aa: CASSFPAGGLETQYF
CDR3nt: TGTGCCAGCAGCTTTCCAGCGGGGGGCTTAGAGACCCAGTACTTC

d_gene: -
j_gene: TRBJ2-7
v_gene: TRBV18
abundance: -
CDR3aa: CASSPPGGLLTYEQYF
CDR3nt: TGTGCCAGCTCACCACCGGGCGGGCTTCTGACCTACGAGCAGTACTTC

d_gene: -
j_gene: TRBJ1-6
v_gene: TRBV7-8
abundance: -
CDR3aa: CASSLGSAGPFNF
CDR3nt: TGTGCCAGCAGCTTAGGGTCAGCGGGGCCCTTCAACTTT

d_gene: TRBD2
j_gene: TRBJ2-7
v_gene: TRBV5-4
abundance: -
CDR3aa: CASRLAGGPGGEQYF
CDR3nt: TGTGCCAGCAGACTAGCGGGAGGGCCGGGCGGCGAGCAGTACTTC

d_gene: -
j_gene: TRBJ1-5
v_gene: TRBV7-9
abundance: -
CDR3aa: CASSFQGNQPQHF
CDR3nt: TGTGCCAGCAGCTTTCAGGGGAATCAGCCCCAGCATTTT

d_gene: -
j_gene: TRBJ2-1
v_gene: TRBV15
abundance: -
CDR3aa: CATSRDLSHRVF
CDR3nt: TGTGCCACCAGCAGAGATCTGAGTCACAGGGTCTTC

d_gene: -
j_gene: TRBJ1-2
v_gene: TRBV19
abundance: -
CDR3aa: CASSIAADTNYGYTF
CDR3nt: TGTGCCAGTAGTATCGCCGCCGATACTAACTATGGCTACACCTTC

d_gene: TRBD1
j_gene: TRBJ2-7
v_gene: TRBV6-5
abundance: few
CDR3aa: CASSYGTDSYEQYF
CDR3nt: TGTGCCAGCAGTTACGGGACAGATTCCTACGAGCAGTACTTC

d_gene: -
j_gene: TRBJ2-7
v_gene: TRBV5-4
abundance: -
CDR3aa: CASSLQDRSSYEQYF
CDR3nt: TGTGCCAGCAGCTTGCAGGATAGGAGCTCCTACGAGCAGTACTTC

d_gene: -
j_gene: TRBJ1-3
v_gene: TRBV6-1
abundance: -
CDR3aa: CASNPQGLSGNTIYF
CDR3nt: TGTGCCAGCAATCCACAGGGTCTTTCTGGAAACACCATATATTTT

d_gene: -
j_gene: TRBJ2-3
v_gene: TRBV9
abundance: -
CDR3aa: CASSVARSTDTQYF
CDR3nt: TGTGCCAGCAGCGTAGCACGGAGCACAGATACGCAGTATTTT

d_gene: -
j_gene: TRBJ2-7
v_gene: TRBV29-1
abundance: few
CDR3aa: CSAAKGVPYEQYF
CDR3nt: TGCAGCGCCGCTAAAGGTGTCCCCTACGAGCAGTACTTC

d_gene: -
j_gene: TRBJ2-1
v_gene: TRBV7-8
abundance: once
CDR3aa: CATAPNEQVYNEQFF
CDR3nt: TGTGCCACCGCACCGAATGAACAGGTTTACAATGAGCAGTTCTTC

d_gene: -
j_gene: TRBJ2-7
v_gene: TRBV7-2
abundance: -
CDR3aa: CASSSRASRVIYEQYF
CDR3nt: TGTGCCAGCAGCTCTAGGGCTAGCCGAGTCATCTACGAGCAGTACTTC

d_gene: -
j_gene: TRBJ2-7
v_gene: TRBV10-3
abundance: -
CDR3aa: CAISESGQAHSYEQYF
CDR3nt: TGTGCCATCAGTGAGTCGGGGCAGGCACACTCCTACGAGCAGTACTTC

d_gene: -
j_gene: TRBJ1-6
v_gene: TRBV6-5
abundance: few
CDR3aa: CASSSSSYNSPLHF
CDR3nt: TGTGCCAGCAGTTCCAGCTCCTATAATTCACCCCTCCACTTT

d_gene: -
j_gene: TRBJ2-1
v_gene: TRBV19
abundance: -
CDR3aa: CASSGSGEFNEQFF
CDR3nt: TGTGCCAGTAGTGGCTCCGGTGAGTTCAATGAGCAGTTCTTC